This entry lists 32 T cell receptor beta chains sequenced from one sample in a study of Tregs in tolerant kidney transplant recipients. TCRdb keeps only in-frame clones here, not all; method: immunoSEQ multiplex PCR. The sample shows about 120,000 clones, about 90% of them seen only once. Sequenced sample: CD4+ T cells from blood. The receptors stem from a human donor in good health.

The chain couples TRBV10-3 to TRBJ2-7; 13 bases are a match to TRBD2. The CDR3 covers 15 residues. The germline V gene encodes CDR1 ENHRY and CDR2 SYGVKD. Trimming removed 6 bases from V and 2 bases from J; junction bases left unmatched: 4. CDR3 nucleotide sequence: TGTGCCATCAGCCAACTAGCGGGAGGGCCCTACGAGCAGTACTTC. It specifies CAISQLAGGPYEQYF.

The V gene is TRBV19, the J gene TRBJ2-7, with a possible D match to TRBD2 (6 bases). The V gene's germline CDR1 is LNHDA and CDR2 SQIVND (reference sequence). The CDR3 totals 14 residues. With 2 bases removed from V and 4 bases from J, the gap between germline ends came to 12 bases. The CDR3 sequence is CASSISSGKYEQYF. For the CDR3, the DNA is TGTGCCAGTAGTATAAGTAGCGGCAAGTACGAGCAGTACTTC.

This chain links TRBV30 with TRBJ2-3; D remains unclear. This CDR3 has 13 residues. V lost 2 bases and J 0 bases, leaving 6 bases between the germline ends. The germline V gene encodes CDR1 GTSNPN and CDR2 SVGIG (reference sequence). The CDR3 loop reads CAWSKRSTDTQYF. CDR3 DNA: TGTGCCTGGAGTAAGAGGAGCACAGATACGCAGTATTTT.

This clone appeared once. V is TRBV27 and J is TRBJ1-2, with TRBD1 as a possible D gene (5 bases). The V gene lost 8 bases and the J gene lost 1 base, with 14 bases spanning the gap. Germline-derived CDR1 and CDR2 are MNHEY and SMNVEV (reference sequence). The CDR3 is made up of 14 amino acids. CDR3 amino acids: CASARDRRNYGYTF. CDR3 bases: TGTGCCAGCGCCCGGGACCGACGTAACTATGGCTACACCTTC.

The V and J genes are TRBV10-1 and TRBJ2-5; a possible D gene is TRBD2 (6 bases). Germline lookup yields CDR1 WNHNN and CDR2 SYGVQD (reference sequence). Trimming removed 0 bases from V and 2 bases from J, with 10 bases in between. CDR3 length: 15 amino acids. CDR3 DNA sequence: TGCGCCAGCAGTGAGTCGAGCGGGTCACAAGAGACCCAGTACTTC. It yields the protein CASSESSGSQETQYF.

This rearrangement joins TRBV5-4 to TRBJ2-5, with no clear D. Trimming removed 1 base at V and 0 bases at J, with 10 bases between. Germline V CDR1 and CDR2: SGHNT, YYREEE (reference sequence). The CDR3 runs to 15 residues. The DNA for the CDR3 is TGTGCCAGCAGCTTGAGCGCAGCGTACCAAGAGACCCAGTACTTC. As protein: CASSLSAAYQETQYF.

The rearrangement joins TRBV7-8 to TRBJ2-6; no definite D call. V was cut by 5 bases and J by 1 base, with 9 bases left in between. Germline V gene lookup returns CDR1 SGHVS and CDR2 FQNEAQ. This CDR3 comprises 15 residues. The CDR3 nucleotides read TGTGCCAGCAGCCCTCAGGTTTCTGGGGCCAACGTCCTGACTTTC. Translating gives CASSPQVSGANVLTF.

In the case of this clone: Mismatch with germline at one junction end may stem from a read error. The chain is built from TRBV27 and TRBJ2-3; D gene uncertain. This CDR3 region has 14 residues. Germline V gene lookup returns CDR1 MNHEY and CDR2 SMNVEV (reference sequence). The DNA for the CDR3 is TGTGCCAGCAGAAGACTTTCTGCTCCAGATACGCAGTTTTTT. Amino acids: CASRRLSAPDTQFF.

The rearrangement joins TRBV7-9 to TRBJ2-7; TRBD2 might be the D (6 bases). The ends were cut back, 6 bases at V and 0 bases at J, with 12 bases in the middle. This CDR3 region has 14 residues. Germline loops: CDR1 SEHNR, CDR2 FQNEAQ (reference sequence). In DNA form, the CDR3 reads TGTGCCAGCAGTCCTGGGGGGTCCTCCTACGAGCAGTACTTC. Protein product: CASSPGGSSYEQYF.

CDR3 bases: TGTGCCAGCAGTGAAAGCACAGGGATATACAATGAGCAGTTCTTC. It is translated as CASSESTGIYNEQFF. V usage is TRBV2 and J usage is TRBJ2-1; maybe TRBD1 (6 bases). The CDR3 length is 15 residues. V shed 2 bases and J shed 4 bases, with 12 bases lying between them. Germline V gene sequence: CDR1 SNHLY, CDR2 FYNNEI.

The chain uses TRBV6-6 and TRBJ2-7; TRBD1 might be the D (7 bases). Trimming removed 6 bases at V and 2 bases at J, with 11 bases between. Germline V lookup: CDR1 MNHNY, CDR2 SVGAGI (reference sequence). CDR3 length: 13 amino acids. The CDR3 DNA follows: TGTGCCAGCAGGCGGGGACAGACCTACGAGCAGTACTTC. Its translation: CASRRGQTYEQYF.

This chain links TRBV7-3 with TRBJ2-1; a weak D match, TRBD2 (6 bases). This CDR3 comprises 15 residues. V was cut by 1 base and J by 9 bases, with 16 bases left in between. Per the germline V gene, CDR1 is SGHTA and CDR2 is FQGTGA. Here the CDR3 DNA reads TGTGCCAGCAGCTTAAGTCCCCGGGTGGGAGGTGAGCAGTTCTTC. As protein: CASSLSPRVGGEQFF.

This clone appeared a few times. The chain links TRBV5-4 to TRBJ1-2, with 7 nucleotides matching TRBD1. After removal of 4 bases from V and 6 bases from J, the junction contained 6 bases not matched to a gene. The V gene's germline CDR1 is SGHNT and CDR2 YYREEE (reference sequence). The CDR3 length is 13 residues. DNA of the CDR3: TGTGCCAGCAGCAGTACCGGGACAGATGGCTACACCTTC. This translates into CASSSTGTDGYTF.

The chain joins TRBV6-1 to TRBJ1-1, with no clear D. The CDR3 covers 13 residues. Per the germline V gene, CDR1 is MNHNS and CDR2 is SASEGT. The germline V and J ends were trimmed by 6 bases and 6 bases, with 14 bases remaining between them. CDR3 in amino acids: CASSSGFLAEAFF. In DNA, the CDR3 is TGTGCCAGCAGCTCTGGTTTTTTGGCTGAAGCTTTCTTT.

The chain employs TRBV7-3 and TRBJ2-1; 7 bases are a match to TRBD1. CDR1 and CDR2 from the germline V gene are SGHTA and FQGTGA. V dropped 5 bases and J dropped 4; count of bases not matched to a gene: 8. CDR3 length equals 15 residues. The CDR3 DNA reads as TGTGCCAGCAGCCCCAGGACAGGATCTTACAATGAGCAGTTCTTC. Translation: CASSPRTGSYNEQFF.

The V call is TRBV5-5, the J call TRBJ1-4, with D maybe TRBD1 (6 bases). The CDR3 length is 16 residues. V dropped 4 bases and J dropped 4 bases, with 17 bases sitting between them. Germline loops: CDR1 SGHKS, CDR2 YYEKEE (reference sequence). CDR3 in DNA: TGTGCCAGCAGCCCCGGGGGGGCAGGACTTAATGAAAAACTGTTTTTT. Translation gives CASSPGGAGLNEKLFF.

CDR3 amino acids: CASSLSRTSNYGYTF. For the CDR3, the DNA is TGTGCCAGCAGCTTAAGCAGGACCTCTAACTATGGCTACACCTTC. The chain joins TRBV7-3 to TRBJ1-2; D unclear. Trimming removed 1 base at V and 0 bases at J, with 9 bases between. The CDR3 covers 15 residues. Germline V lookup: CDR1 SGHTA, CDR2 FQGTGA.

The count of this clone is one. DNA of the CDR3: TGTGCCAGCAGTGGGCAGGGGGCGGAGACCCAGTACTTC. As protein: CASSGQGAETQYF. This rearrangement joins TRBV6-1 to TRBJ2-5; 8 bases are a match to TRBD1. The CDR3 runs 13 residues. Germline CDR1 MNHNS, CDR2 SASEGT. Trimming cost V 4 bases and J 5 bases; bases outside gene matches: 3.

V is TRBV5-4 and J is TRBJ2-5; weak D call: TRBD1 (5 bases). The CDR3 is made up of 15 amino acids. V was cut by 0 bases and J by 6 bases, with 15 bases left in between. Looked up from germline, CDR1 is SGHNT and CDR2 is YYREEE (reference sequence). The CDR3 DNA follows: TGTGCCAGCAGCTTGGGACAGACAAGAGAGCAGACCCAGTACTTC. It is translated as CASSLGQTREQTQYF. Drawing the rest from reference TRBV5-4 and TRBJ2-5, the complete variable domain is ETGVTQSPTHLIKTRGQQVTLRCSSQSGHNTVSWYQQALGQGPQFIFQYYREEENGRGNFPPRFSGLQFPNYSSELNVNALELDDSALYLCASSLGQTREQTQYFGPGTRLLVL.

In DNA form, the CDR3 reads TGTGCCAGCAGCTTATTCAGGGAGCAAGAGACCCAGTACTTC. Translating gives CASSLFREQETQYF. The chain links TRBV7-8 to TRBJ2-5; D is perhaps TRBD1 or TRBD2 (5 bases each). The CDR3 spans 14 residues. Trimming left V 2 bases short and J 2 bases short, with 9 bases between. CDR1 and CDR2 from the germline V gene are SGHVS and FQNEAQ.

The gene calls are TRBV6-1 and TRBJ2-7; 8 bases align to TRBD1. Germline V gene lookup returns CDR1 MNHNS and CDR2 SASEGT. The J segment lost 2 bases and the V segment lost 7 bases, leaving 10 bases of the junction unmatched. The CDR3 totals 15 residues. The CDR3 bases are TGTGCCAGCACCAAAGACAGGGGCGAAACCTACGAGCAGTACTTC. It translates to CASTKDRGETYEQYF.

CDR3 nucleotides: TGTGCCAGCAGCAAGAGGACAGGAAGGTGGGTGGATTATGGCTACACCTTC. It is translated as CASSKRTGRWVDYGYTF. The chain uses TRBV21-1 and TRBJ1-2; the D call in the table, TRBD1, was not verified against the DNA. TRBV21-1 is annotated as a pseudogene. The CDR3 is made up of 17 amino acids.

The V and J genes are TRBV6-1 and TRBJ2-1; D unresolved. CDR3 length: 12 residues. V was shortened by 0 bases and J by 8 bases, with 5 bases between the two germline ends. Germline CDR1 reads MNHNS; CDR2 reads SASEGT. Here the CDR3 DNA reads TGTGCCAGCAGTGAAGCGAGGCATGAGCAGTTCTTC. Amino acid sequence: CASSEARHEQFF.

This clone was observed a single time. The chain recombines TRBV7-2 with TRBJ2-7; 7 bases align to TRBD2. The CDR3 has 15 amino acids. CDR1 and CDR2 (germline): SGHTA, FQGNSA. V trimming: 5 bases; J trimming: 0 bases; junction bases outside the gene matches: 7. The CDR3 loop is CASSIRDYSSYEQYF. In DNA, the CDR3 is TGTGCCAGCAGCATCCGGGACTATAGCTCCTACGAGCAGTACTTC.

J is TRBJ2-1 and V is TRBV19; 7 bases map to TRBD1. The V and J ends lost 5 bases and 2 bases, in that order; junction bases with no gene match: 12. Germline CDR1 LNHDA, CDR2 SQIVND (reference sequence). The CDR3 contains 17 residues. CDR3 sequence: CASSVRDSYTTYNEQFF. The CDR3 DNA reads TGTGCCAGTAGTGTAAGGGACAGTTATACAACCTACAATGAGCAGTTCTTC.

The chain uses TRBV11-1 and TRBJ1-3; D not resolved. V lost 3 bases and J lost 0, with 9 bases in between. CDR3 size: 15 residues. The germline gives CDR1 SGHAT, CDR2 FQDESV (reference sequence). The DNA of the CDR3 is TGTGCCAGCAGCTTGGGCAGTCTCTCTGGAAACACCATATATTTT. Encoded protein: CASSLGSLSGNTIYF.

The chain couples TRBV6-4 to TRBJ2-1, with 7 bases lining up with TRBD2. The trim removed 3 bases at V and 3 bases at J, leaving 8 bases unmatched. Looked up from germline, CDR1 is MRHNA and CDR2 is SNTAGT. The CDR3 runs to 16 residues. CDR3 residues: CASSEEGGTLYNEQFF. CDR3 sequence (DNA): TGTGCCAGCAGTGAGGAGGGAGGGACTCTCTACAATGAGCAGTTCTTC.

The V and J genes are TRBV30 and TRBJ2-3; unclear D gene. Germline V gene data show CDR1 as GTSNPN and CDR2 as SVGIG (reference sequence). Deletions cut 7 bases from V and 3 bases from J, with 8 bases between. The CDR3 covers 11 residues. The CDR3, as DNA: TGTGCCTTTCAATTTACAGATACGCAGTATTTT. It translates to CAFQFTDTQYF.

V is TRBV30 and J is TRBJ2-2; 7 bases agree with TRBD1. The V and J ends lost 1 base and 3 bases, in that order; junction bases with no gene match: 5. Germline V gene sequence: CDR1 GTSNPN, CDR2 SVGIG (reference sequence). The length of the CDR3 is 15 residues. Here the CDR3 reads CAWSARTGHTGELFF. CDR3 DNA: TGTGCCTGGAGTGCCCGGACAGGTCACACCGGGGAGCTGTTTTTT.

The CDR3 protein is CASSLRTSGSLDTQYF. CDR3 DNA sequence: TGCGCCAGCAGCCTGAGGACTAGCGGGAGTTTAGATACGCAGTATTTT. J is TRBJ2-3 and V is TRBV5-1, with 13 positions matching TRBD2. This CDR3 is built from 16 residues. Germline V gives CDR1 SGHRS, CDR2 YFSETQ. V was clipped by 4 bases and J by 5 bases; unmatched bases: 7.

The rearrangement uses TRBV27 and TRBJ1-1; TRBD1 aligns across 11 bases. J gave up 3 bases and V 6 bases, and 9 bases lay outside the gene matches. CDR1 and CDR2 from the germline V gene are MNHEY and SMNVEV (reference sequence). CDR3 length: 16 amino acids. The CDR3 DNA is TGTGCCAGCAGACTACCCGGGACAGGGGGGGACACTGAAGCTTTCTTT. It encodes CASRLPGTGGDTEAFF.

The rearrangement joins TRBV7-2 to TRBJ2-7, with 8 bases fitting TRBD2. Germline CDR1 SGHTA, CDR2 FQGNSA. This CDR3 contains 14 residues. V lost 6 bases and J lost 0; bases outside the gene matches: 4. The CDR3: CASSPSGSSYEQYF. The CDR3 DNA is TGTGCCAGCAGTCCGAGCGGGAGCTCCTACGAGCAGTACTTC.